The 31 T cell receptor beta chains below were found in one sample sequenced in a study of T cell responses to AZD1222 COVID-19 vaccine. The repertoire was sequenced with immunoSEQ multiplex PCR; TCRdb's copy has only in-frame clones and lacks some. The sample lists under 200,000 clones, roughly nine tenths occurring once. Sequencing used peripheral blood, obtained on day 0 of AZD1222 vaccination. These receptors were collected from an adult in good health.

This clone was seen more than once but under ten times. The same CDR3 is also encoded by other DNA sequences in this sample. The chain links TRBV15 to TRBJ1-6, with unresolved D. The CDR3 runs 14 residues. Trimming shortened V by 3 bases and J by 3 bases, and 6 bases separated the two germline ends. Per germline, CDR1 LNHNV and CDR2 YYDKDF (reference sequence). The CDR3 DNA is TGTGCCACCAGCAGGACGGGCTATAATTCACCCCTCCACTTT. Translated, it gives CATSRTGYNSPLHF.

V is TRBV30 and J is TRBJ1-1; possibly TRBD1 for D (5 bases). V was shortened by 2 bases and J by 1 base, with 8 bases between the two germline ends. This CDR3 has 13 residues. Germline values: CDR1 GTSNPN, CDR2 SVGIG (reference sequence). CDR3 in amino acids: CAWSRGGNTEAFF. DNA for the CDR3: TGTGCCTGGAGTAGGGGAGGGAACACTGAAGCTTTCTTT.

The chain employs TRBV24-1 and TRBJ1-6; D gene uncertain. Trimming removed 4 bases from V and 6 bases from J, with 9 bases in between. This CDR3 region has 14 residues. The germline CDR1 and CDR2 sequences are KGHDR and SFDVKD. The CDR3 is CATSEGRPNSPLHF. CDR3 in DNA: TGTGCCACCAGTGAGGGCAGGCCTAATTCACCCCTCCACTTT.

This chain connects TRBV5-1 to TRBJ2-2; D might be TRBD1 (5 bases). Between the trimmed V and J ends, which lost 4 bases and 1 base, there was a span of 11 bases. CDR3 length equals 15 residues. CDR1 and CDR2 from the germline V gene are SGHRS and YFSETQ. CDR3 protein: CASSSDSKNTGELFF. As DNA, the CDR3 is TGCGCCAGCAGCAGCGACAGCAAGAACACCGGGGAGCTGTTTTTT.

The chain joins TRBV7-7 to TRBJ2-5; perhaps TRBD2 as D (6 bases). The germline V and J ends were trimmed by 1 base and 5 bases, with 11 bases remaining between them. The germline gives CDR1 SSHAT, CDR2 FNYEAQ (reference sequence). This CDR3 region has 14 residues. Here the CDR3 DNA reads TGTGCCAGCAGCTTAGGGGGGGTTCGGGAGACCCAGTACTTC. Its protein product is CASSLGGVRETQYF.

The J gene is TRBJ1-3, the V gene TRBV18; weak D call: TRBD1 (6 bases). In germline, CDR1 is KGHSH, CDR2 LQKENI. The V gene lost 6 bases and the J gene lost 3 bases, with 18 bases spanning the gap. The length of the CDR3 is 16 residues. The CDR3 is CASSASGEVYGNTIYF. For the CDR3, the DNA is TGTGCCAGCTCCGCTTCAGGGGAAGTGTATGGAAACACCATATATTTT.

This chain connects TRBV29-1 to TRBJ2-3; D unclear. The CDR3 spans 12 residues. Trimming removed 4 bases at V and 2 bases at J, with 7 bases between. CDR1 SQVTM and CDR2 ANQGSEA come from the germline V gene. The CDR3 nucleotides read TGCAGCGTTGTTCCGGACACAGATACGCAGTATTTT. Protein sequence: CSVVPDTDTQYF.

The chain is built from TRBV11-2 and TRBJ1-1; D unclear. V was shortened by 2 bases and J by 5 bases, with 6 bases between the two germline ends. Germline CDR1 SGHAT, CDR2 FQNNGV. CDR3 length: 12 amino acids. Here the CDR3 DNA reads TGTGCCAGCAGCTTAAAGAGGACTGAAGCTTTCTTT. Its protein is CASSLKRTEAFF.

This chain connects TRBV18 to TRBJ2-7; a weak D match, TRBD1 (5 bases). Looked up from germline, CDR1 is KGHSH and CDR2 is LQKENI. The CDR3 loop spans 13 amino acids. V lost 1 base and J 3 bases, leaving 7 bases between the germline ends. CDR3 sequence: CASSPRRGYEQYF. The CDR3 DNA reads TGTGCCAGCTCACCACGAAGGGGCTACGAGCAGTACTTC. The variable domain in full, with the rest retrieved from reference TRBV18 and TRBJ2-7, is NAGVMQNPRHLVRRRGQEARLRCSPMKGHSHVYWYRQLPEEGLKFMVYLQKENIIDESGMPKERFSAEFPKEGPSILRIQQVVRGDSAAYFCASSPRRGYEQYFGPGTRLTVT.

The chain combines TRBV11-3 with TRBJ2-7; TRBD1 matches at 9 bases. Germline loops: CDR1 SGHNT, CDR2 YENEEA. This CDR3 is built from 13 residues. The trim removed 4 bases at V and 5 bases at J, leaving 3 bases unmatched. The CDR3 DNA reads as TGTGCCAGCAGCTCCGGACAGGGGAACGAGCAGTACTTC. It is translated as CASSSGQGNEQYF.

The genes are TRBV6-5 and TRBJ2-7, with D hard to call. The CDR3 is 14 residues long. Trimming took off 2 bases at V and 4 bases at J, with 12 bases between the two ends. CDR1 and CDR2 from the germline V gene are MNHEY and SVGAGI. CDR3 sequence (DNA): TGTGCCAGCAGTTACACTACTGGGGAATACGAGCAGTACTTC. Translation: CASSYTTGEYEQYF.

V usage is TRBV5-3 and J usage is TRBJ2-7; D may be TRBD1 (6 bases). TRBV5-3 is an open reading frame, and its role is uncertain. This CDR3 spans 16 amino acids. The V end lost 4 bases, the J end lost 4 bases, and 21 bases lay between the germline ends. Written as DNA, the CDR3 is TGTGCCAGAAGCGCCCGATTTGGGGGCCCTTCGTACGAGCAGTACTTC. It is translated as CARSARFGGPSYEQYF.

The CDR3 DNA follows: TGTGCCAGCAATCAACGGACGGGGGTGGTGGATGGCTACACCTTC. This sequence encodes CASNQRTGVVDGYTF. J is TRBJ1-2 and V is TRBV6-5, with D possibly being TRBD1 (5 bases). This CDR3 has 15 amino acids. V was pared by 7 bases and J by 6 bases, with 21 bases between. Germline-derived CDR1 and CDR2 are MNHEY and SVGAGI.

Written as DNA, the CDR3 is TGTGCCAGCAGTTACTTCCCCGGACTAGCGGGGGCCCACCTCCCGGGCAATGAGCAGTTCTTC. This translates into CASSYFPGLAGAHLPGNEQFF. V is TRBV6-2 or TRBV6-3 and J is TRBJ2-1; 13 bases are shared with TRBD2. The ends lost 1 base at V and 6 bases at J; junction bases unmatched: 18. The CDR3 sequence is 21 residues long. Germline V gives CDR1 MNHEY, CDR2 SVGEGT.

J is TRBJ1-5 and V is TRBV7-2, with 9 bases fitting TRBD1. With V trimmed by 5 bases and J by 1 base, 12 bases remained unmatched. Germline V gene lookup returns CDR1 SGHTA and CDR2 FQGNSA. The CDR3 has 18 amino acids. DNA of the CDR3: TGTGCCAGCAGCCCACGGGGCCGACAGGGGGGGAGCAATCAGCCCCAGCATTTT. Its protein is CASSPRGRQGGSNQPQHF.

V gene TRBV6-5 combines with J gene TRBJ1-1, with D maybe TRBD1 (6 bases). Germline CDR1 is MNHEY and CDR2 is SVGAGI. The germline V and J ends were trimmed by 8 bases and 7 bases, with 17 bases remaining between them. The CDR3 is 13 residues long. The CDR3 region has the DNA TGTGCCAGCTTAGACCGGGGGCTCGTTGAAGCTTTCTTT. Protein: CASLDRGLVEAFF.

The chain employs TRBV27 and TRBJ1-2; tentatively, D is TRBD1 (6 bases). Germline V CDR1 and CDR2: MNHEY, SMNVEV (reference sequence). CDR3 length: 16 residues. V was clipped by 3 bases and J by 0 bases, with 14 bases between them. CDR3 sequence (DNA): TGTGCCAGCAGTTTCGCCCCAGGGGTCGCTAACTATGGCTACACCTTC. Translation gives CASSFAPGVANYGYTF.

The chain employs TRBV14 and TRBJ2-7; 8 bases fit TRBD2. The junction had 5 bases not matched to a gene; V was cut back by 4 bases and J by 3 bases. Per germline, CDR1 SGHDN and CDR2 FVKESK. CDR3 size: 14 residues. The CDR3 protein is CASSPHLAGYEQYF. The CDR3 nucleotides read TGTGCCAGCAGCCCTCACCTAGCGGGCTACGAGCAGTACTTC.

The rearrangement uses TRBV20-1 and TRBJ1-2; the match to TRBD1 covers 9 bases. In germline, CDR1 is DFQATT, CDR2 SNEGSKA (reference sequence). The junction had 9 bases not matched to a gene; V was cut back by 3 bases and J by 4 bases. The CDR3 loop spans 15 amino acids. The CDR3 is CSASSRDRDPYGYTF. The CDR3 bases are TGCAGTGCTAGTTCCCGGGACAGGGATCCCTATGGCTACACCTTC.

In nucleotides, the CDR3 is TGCGCCAGCAGTTTACGGGGGGCGGACACTGAAGCTTTCTTT. The encoded protein is CASSLRGADTEAFF. The chain uses TRBV10-2 and TRBJ1-1, with D possibly matching TRBD1 (6 bases). The V and J ends lost 5 bases and 3 bases respectively, with 13 bases between them. CDR1 is WSHSY, CDR2 SAAADI, per germline. There are 14 residues in the CDR3.

This chain joins TRBV9 and TRBJ2-7; 9 nucleotides align to TRBD2. In germline, CDR1 is SGDLS, CDR2 YYNGEE. The junction had 5 bases not matched to a gene; V was cut back by 0 bases and J by 1 base. CDR3 size: 16 residues. This chain's CDR3 is CASSVGSGGLSYEQYF. The CDR3 DNA reads as TGTGCCAGCAGCGTAGGCAGCGGGGGGCTTTCCTACGAGCAGTACTTC.

This chain joins TRBV7-2 and TRBJ2-7; D is unclear. V gave up 1 base and J gave up 0 bases, with 7 bases separating them. The CDR3 runs to 14 residues. The germline gives CDR1 SGHTA, CDR2 FQGNSA. CDR3 DNA: TGTGCCAGCAGCTTAGAAAACTTCTCCTACGAGCAGTACTTC. Translating gives CASSLENFSYEQYF. The variable domain in full, with the rest retrieved from reference TRBV7-2 and TRBJ2-7, is GAGVSQSPSNKVTEKGKDVELRCDPISGHTALYWYRQSLGQGLEFLIYFQGNSAPDKSGLPSDRFSAERTGGSVSTLTIQRTQQEDSAVYLCASSLENFSYEQYFGPGTRLTVT.

V usage is TRBV6-5 and J usage is TRBJ1-5; weak D call: TRBD1 (5 bases). V was trimmed by 3 bases and J by 3 bases, leaving 12 bases between them. The CDR3 loop spans 15 amino acids. CDR1 and CDR2 (germline): MNHEY, SVGAGI. The CDR3 reads CASSYGSGSNQPQHF. For the CDR3, the DNA is TGTGCCAGCAGTTATGGGTCAGGGTCCAATCAGCCCCAGCATTTT.

The chain employs TRBV28 and TRBJ1-2; D gene ambiguous. CDR3 length: 13 residues. Trimming removed 5 bases at V and 6 bases at J, with 13 bases between. The germline V gene has CDR1 MDHEN and CDR2 SYDVKM. DNA for the CDR3: TGTGCCAGCAGTCTAAGCAACCCGGATGGCTACACCTTC. Its translation: CASSLSNPDGYTF.

This rearrangement joins TRBV9 to TRBJ2-7; D not resolved. The V end was cut by 4 bases, the J end by 3 bases, with 23 bases between. This CDR3 is 17 amino acids long. Germline CDR1 is SGDLS and CDR2 is YYNGEE. CDR3 amino acids: CASSPSSVGFGVYEQYF. CDR3 sequence (DNA): TGTGCCAGCAGCCCATCTTCGGTCGGCTTTGGGGTCTACGAGCAGTACTTC.

This clone has only a few counts. The chain links TRBV5-1 to TRBJ1-2; D is unresolved. Trimming took off 0 bases at V and 8 bases at J, with 11 bases between the two ends. This CDR3 has 13 amino acids. Germline V gene lookup returns CDR1 SGHRS and CDR2 YFSETQ. The CDR3 DNA follows: TGCGCCAGCAGCTTGGTCGCCGGTGACGGCTACACCTTC. This sequence encodes CASSLVAGDGYTF.

The chain carries TRBV4-3 and TRBJ1-2, with no clear D. V gave up 0 bases and J gave up 7 bases, with 15 bases separating them. Germline CDR1 reads LGHNA; CDR2 reads YSLEER. The CDR3 covers 15 residues. The CDR3 reads CASSQDLSSLGGYTF. In DNA, the CDR3 is TGCGCCAGCAGCCAAGATTTGTCCTCGCTGGGTGGCTACACCTTC.

V gene TRBV25-1 combines with J gene TRBJ2-1, with 8 bases identical to TRBD1. V lost 4 bases and J lost 2; bases outside the gene matches: 4. CDR3 length equals 15 residues. CDR1 MGHDK and CDR2 SYGVNS come from the germline V gene. The CDR3 sequence is CASSGRDRPYNEQFF. DNA of the CDR3: TGTGCCAGCAGTGGACGGGACAGGCCCTACAATGAGCAGTTCTTC.

The rearrangement links TRBV4-3 to TRBJ2-7, with D perhaps matching TRBD1 (5 bases). This CDR3 contains 14 residues. Looked up from germline, CDR1 is LGHNA and CDR2 is YSLEER. Trimming shortened V by 1 base and J by 3 bases, and 10 bases separated the two germline ends. CDR3 amino acids: CASSQGRQSYEQYF. CDR3 in DNA: TGCGCCAGCAGCCAAGGTCGACAGAGCTACGAGCAGTACTTC.

V and J are TRBV30 and TRBJ1-3; TRBD1 might be the D (5 bases). Germline assignment: CDR1 GTSNPN and CDR2 SVGIG (reference sequence). The V end lost 4 bases, the J end lost 5 bases, and 12 bases lay between the germline ends. This CDR3 has 13 residues. The DNA of the CDR3 is TGTGCCTGGAACACGGGGGATCGAAACACCATATATTTT. It yields the protein CAWNTGDRNTIYF.

The rearrangement links TRBV5-4 to TRBJ1-2, with 10 bases matching TRBD1. Germline CDR1 and CDR2: SGHNT and YYREEE (reference sequence). V was clipped by 4 bases and J by 0 bases; unmatched bases: 9. The CDR3 length is 17 residues. DNA of the CDR3: TGTGCCAGCAGCGAATCACTTGGGACAGGGGCTAACTATGGCTACACCTTC. It specifies CASSESLGTGANYGYTF.